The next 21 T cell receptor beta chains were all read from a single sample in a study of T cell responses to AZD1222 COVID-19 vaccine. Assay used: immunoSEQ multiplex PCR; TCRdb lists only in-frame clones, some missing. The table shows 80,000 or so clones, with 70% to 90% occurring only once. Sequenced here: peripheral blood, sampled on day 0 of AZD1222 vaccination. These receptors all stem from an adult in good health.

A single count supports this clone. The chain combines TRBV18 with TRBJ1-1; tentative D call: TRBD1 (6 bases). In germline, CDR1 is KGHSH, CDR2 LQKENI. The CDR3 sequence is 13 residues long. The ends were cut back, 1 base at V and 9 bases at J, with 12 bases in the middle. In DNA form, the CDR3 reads TGTGCCAGCTCACCACAAAAGGGGGAAAAAGCTTTCTTT. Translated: CASSPQKGEKAFF. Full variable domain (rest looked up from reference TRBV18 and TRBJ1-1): NAGVMQNPRHLVRRRGQEARLRCSPMKGHSHVYWYRQLPEEGLKFMVYLQKENIIDESGMPKERFSAEFPKEGPSILRIQQVVRGDSAAYFCASSPQKGEKAFFGQGTRLTVV.

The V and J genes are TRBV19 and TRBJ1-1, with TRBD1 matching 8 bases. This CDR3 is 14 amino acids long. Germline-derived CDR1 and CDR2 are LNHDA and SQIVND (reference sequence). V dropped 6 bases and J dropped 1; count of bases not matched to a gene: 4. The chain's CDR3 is CASRPGQENTEAFF. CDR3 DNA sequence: TGTGCCAGTAGACCGGGACAGGAGAACACTGAAGCTTTCTTT.

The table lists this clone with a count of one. CDR3 amino acids: CASSQHGTGLRGYTF. As DNA, the CDR3 is TGTGCCAGCAGTCAACACGGGACAGGGCTTCGGGGCTACACCTTC. The V and J genes are TRBV27 and TRBJ1-2, with 9 positions matching TRBD1. V lost 5 bases and J lost 8; bases outside the gene matches: 12. Germline-derived CDR1 and CDR2 are MNHEY and SMNVEV (reference sequence). This CDR3 spans 15 amino acids.

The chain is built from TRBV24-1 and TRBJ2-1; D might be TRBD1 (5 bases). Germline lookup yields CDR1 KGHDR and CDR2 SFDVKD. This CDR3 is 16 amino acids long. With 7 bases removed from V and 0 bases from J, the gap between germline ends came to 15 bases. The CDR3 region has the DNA TGTGCCACCAGAAACGACAGCTACTGCTCCTACAATGAGCAGTTCTTC. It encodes CATRNDSYCSYNEQFF.

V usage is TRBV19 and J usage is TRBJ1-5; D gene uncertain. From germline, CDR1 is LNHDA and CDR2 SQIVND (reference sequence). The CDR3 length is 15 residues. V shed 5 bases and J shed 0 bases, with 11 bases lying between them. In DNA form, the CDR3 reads TGTGCCAGTAGTGTCGCCGGGAATAGCAATCAGCCCCAGCATTTT. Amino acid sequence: CASSVAGNSNQPQHF.

CDR3 amino acids: CASSPTLAGVAYEQYF. The CDR3 DNA is TGTGCCAGCAGCCCAACTCTAGCGGGAGTGGCCTACGAGCAGTACTTC. The V and J genes are TRBV3-1 (or the pseudogene TRBV3-2) and TRBJ2-7; 10 positions match TRBD2. J gave up 2 bases and V 4 bases, and 8 bases lay outside the gene matches. Germline V gives CDR1 LGHDT, CDR2 YNNKEL (reference sequence). The CDR3 has 16 amino acids.

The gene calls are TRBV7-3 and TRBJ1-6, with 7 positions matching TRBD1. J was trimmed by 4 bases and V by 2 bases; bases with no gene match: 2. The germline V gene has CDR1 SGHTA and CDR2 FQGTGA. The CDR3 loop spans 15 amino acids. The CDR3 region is CASSLLGQYNSPLHF. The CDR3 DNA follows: TGTGCCAGCAGCTTATTGGGACAGTATAATTCACCCCTCCACTTT.

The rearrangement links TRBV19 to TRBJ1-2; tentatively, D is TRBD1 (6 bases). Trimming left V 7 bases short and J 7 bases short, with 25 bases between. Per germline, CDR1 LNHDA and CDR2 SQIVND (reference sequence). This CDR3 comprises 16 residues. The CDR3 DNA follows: TGTGCCAGTAATTCCATGGGACAAGGATTTGCTGGTGGCTACACCTTC. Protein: CASNSMGQGFAGGYTF.

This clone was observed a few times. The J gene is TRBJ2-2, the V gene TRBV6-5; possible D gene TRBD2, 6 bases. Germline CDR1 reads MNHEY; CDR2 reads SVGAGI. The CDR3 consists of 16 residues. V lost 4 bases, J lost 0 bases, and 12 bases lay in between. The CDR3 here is CASSLWRVTNTGELFF. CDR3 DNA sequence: TGTGCCAGCAGTTTGTGGAGGGTTACGAACACCGGGGAGCTGTTTTTT.

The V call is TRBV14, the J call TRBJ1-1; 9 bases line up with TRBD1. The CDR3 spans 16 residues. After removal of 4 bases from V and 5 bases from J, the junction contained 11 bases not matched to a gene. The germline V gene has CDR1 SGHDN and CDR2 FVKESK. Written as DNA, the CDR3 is TGTGCCAGCAGCCCCTTAGGACAGGGGTACGGGACTGAAGCTTTCTTT. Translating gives CASSPLGQGYGTEAFF.

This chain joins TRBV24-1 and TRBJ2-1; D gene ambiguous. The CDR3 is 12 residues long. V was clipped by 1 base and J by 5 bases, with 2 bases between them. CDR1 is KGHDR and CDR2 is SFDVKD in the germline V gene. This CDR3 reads CATSDFNNEQFF. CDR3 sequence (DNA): TGTGCCACCAGTGATTTTAACAATGAGCAGTTCTTC.

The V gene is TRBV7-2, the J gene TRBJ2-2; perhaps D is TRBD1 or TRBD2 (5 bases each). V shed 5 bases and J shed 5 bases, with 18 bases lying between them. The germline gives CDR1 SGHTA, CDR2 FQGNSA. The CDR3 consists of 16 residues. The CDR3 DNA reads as TGTGCCAGCAGCCCCGGGACCCCTTTTCGAACCGGGGAGCTGTTTTTT. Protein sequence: CASSPGTPFRTGELFF.

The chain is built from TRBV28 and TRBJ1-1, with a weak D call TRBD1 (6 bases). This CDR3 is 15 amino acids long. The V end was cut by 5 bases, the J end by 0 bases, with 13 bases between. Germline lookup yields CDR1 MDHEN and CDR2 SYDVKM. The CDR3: CASSLPQGLNTEAFF. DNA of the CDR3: TGTGCCAGCAGTCTACCCCAGGGGTTGAACACTGAAGCTTTCTTT.

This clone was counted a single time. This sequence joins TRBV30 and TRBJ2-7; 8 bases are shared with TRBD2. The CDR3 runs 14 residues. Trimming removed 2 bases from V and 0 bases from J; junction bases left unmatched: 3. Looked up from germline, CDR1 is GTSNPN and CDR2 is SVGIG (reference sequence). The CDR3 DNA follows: TGTGCCTGGAGTCCCAGCGGGAGCTCCTACGAGCAGTACTTC. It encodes CAWSPSGSSYEQYF.

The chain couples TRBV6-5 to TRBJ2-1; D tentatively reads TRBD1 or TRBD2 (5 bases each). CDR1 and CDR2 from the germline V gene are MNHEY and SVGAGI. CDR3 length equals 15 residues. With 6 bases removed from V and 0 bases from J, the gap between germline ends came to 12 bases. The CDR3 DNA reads TGTGCCAGCAGGAGCGTTGGGGGCTCCTACAATGAGCAGTTCTTC. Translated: CASRSVGGSYNEQFF.

The CDR3 sequence: CASRDRGWYGYTF. In nucleotides, the CDR3 is TGTGCCAGCAGGGACAGGGGGTGGTATGGCTACACCTTC. This rearrangement joins TRBV12-3 or TRBV12-4 to TRBJ1-2; the match to TRBD1 covers 10 bases. The ends lost 6 bases at V and 5 bases at J; junction bases unmatched: 3. This CDR3 contains 13 residues.

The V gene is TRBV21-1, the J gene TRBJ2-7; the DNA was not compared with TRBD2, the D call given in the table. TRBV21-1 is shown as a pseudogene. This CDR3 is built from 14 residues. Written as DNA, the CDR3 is TGTGCCAGCAGCAACCGGAGGGCGGCCTACGAGCAGTACTTC. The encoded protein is CASSNRRAAYEQYF.

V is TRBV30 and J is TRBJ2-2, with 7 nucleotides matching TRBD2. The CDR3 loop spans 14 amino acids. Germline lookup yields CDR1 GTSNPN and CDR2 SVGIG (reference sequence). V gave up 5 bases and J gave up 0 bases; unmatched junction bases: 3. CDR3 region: CAWVLAANTGELFF. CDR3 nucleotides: TGTGCCTGGGTCCTAGCGGCGAACACCGGGGAGCTGTTTTTT. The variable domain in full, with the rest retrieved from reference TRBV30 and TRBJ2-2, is SQTIHQWPATLVQPVGSPLSLECTVEGTSNPNLYWYRQAAGRGLQLLFYSVGIGQISSEVPQNLSASRPQDRQFILSSKKLLLSDSGFYLCAWVLAANTGELFFGEGSRLTVL.

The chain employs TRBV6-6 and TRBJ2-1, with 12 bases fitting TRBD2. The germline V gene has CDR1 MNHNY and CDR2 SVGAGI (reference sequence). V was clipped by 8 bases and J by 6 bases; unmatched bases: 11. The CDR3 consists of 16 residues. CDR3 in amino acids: CASETPGLAGFNEQFF. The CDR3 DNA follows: TGTGCCAGCGAGACCCCGGGACTAGCGGGCTTCAATGAGCAGTTCTTC.

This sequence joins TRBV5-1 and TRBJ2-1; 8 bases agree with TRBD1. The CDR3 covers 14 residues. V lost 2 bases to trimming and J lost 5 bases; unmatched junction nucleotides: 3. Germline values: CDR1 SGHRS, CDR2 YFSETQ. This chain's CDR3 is CASSLSQGDNEQFF. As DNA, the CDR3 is TGCGCCAGCAGCTTATCACAGGGGGACAATGAGCAGTTCTTC. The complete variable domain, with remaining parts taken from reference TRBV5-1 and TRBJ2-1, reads KAGVTQTPRYLIKTRGQQVTLSCSPISGHRSVSWYQQTPGQGLQFLFEYFSETQRNKGNFPGRFSGRQFSNSRSEMNVSTLELGDSALYLCASSLSQGDNEQFFGPGTRLTVL.

CDR3 in DNA: TGTGCCAGCTCACCGCCTCATCCCCGAACCAATGAGCAGTTCTTC. Its protein is CASSPPHPRTNEQFF. V gene TRBV18 combines with J gene TRBJ2-1; D is unresolved. The V end lost 3 bases, the J end lost 6 bases, and 15 bases lay between the germline ends. Germline V gene lookup returns CDR1 KGHSH and CDR2 LQKENI. CDR3 length: 15 residues.